The 8 T cell receptor beta chains below were found in one sample sequenced in a study of vaccination and CD4 T cells after COVID-19. Treatment described: roughly nine-day PBMC culture with coronavirus spike peptide pools or control peptides (ViraFEST assay). Cultured CD4+ T cell DNA was sequenced using the Oncomine TCR Beta short-read assay. TCRdb recomputed calls from the PCR reads with MiXCR, one row per CDR3 protein. The table records some 14,000 distinct CDR3 sequences, 56% of them present only once. These TCRs are of unknown antigen specificity. Sequencing input: CD4+ T cells from blood, cultured in vitro. These receptors all stem from a human donor who had recovered from COVID-19.

This clonotype was counted only a few times. The genes are TRBV11-1 and TRBJ1-6; the D gene is possibly TRBD1 (5 bases). Germline CDR1 SGHAT, CDR2 FQDESV (reference sequence). The CDR3 is made up of 14 amino acids. V gave up 5 bases and J gave up 4 bases, with 9 bases separating them. The CDR3 reads CASSRGAYNSPLHF. The CDR3 coding sequence is TGTGCCAGCAGCCGTGGGGCGTATAATTCACCCCTCCACTTT.

This clonotype was seen more than once but under ten times. The chain links TRBV2 to TRBJ1-2, with TRBD1 matching over 8 bases. This CDR3 region has 16 residues. Germline CDR1 SNHLY, CDR2 FYNNEI. J lost 2 bases, V lost 5 bases, and 10 bases had no gene match. CDR3 protein: CASSFSNRGANYGYTF. The CDR3 nucleotides read TGTGCCAGCAGTTTTTCAAACAGGGGGGCAAACTATGGCTACACCTTC.

The V gene is TRBV20-1, the J gene TRBJ2-3, with D possibly being TRBD1 or TRBD2 (5 bases each). The germline gives CDR1 DFQATT, CDR2 SNEGSKA (reference sequence). CDR3 size: 15 residues. V shed 4 bases and J shed 4 bases, with 18 bases lying between them. The CDR3 protein is CSAIGDHTDPDTQYF. The CDR3 DNA follows: TGCAGTGCTATTGGGGACCACACAGACCCAGATACGCAGTATTTT.

The chain uses TRBV28 and TRBJ1-2; D is unclear. The CDR3 is 13 residues long. Germline V gene lookup returns CDR1 MDHEN and CDR2 SYDVKM. V lost 6 bases, J lost 4 bases, and 12 bases lay in between. The CDR3, as DNA: TGTGCCAGCAGCCCCGACACCACCTATGGCTACACCTTC. Its protein product is CASSPDTTYGYTF.

The chain links TRBV2 to TRBJ2-5; 10 nucleotides agree with TRBD1. J was trimmed by 3 bases and V by 8 bases; bases with no gene match: 6. Germline V CDR1 and CDR2: SNHLY, FYNNEI. This CDR3 comprises 14 residues. CDR3 protein: CASAPGTGEETQYF. As DNA, the CDR3 is TGTGCCAGCGCCCCCGGGACAGGGGAAGAGACCCAGTACTTC.

By share, this clonotype ranks as medium-sized. V and J are TRBV10-3 and TRBJ1-1; D not resolved. Germline V CDR1 and CDR2: ENHRY, SYGVKD. V lost 5 bases, J lost 6 bases, and 10 bases lay in between. The CDR3 totals 12 residues. The CDR3 region has the DNA TGTGCCATCAGTCCGGGTTTATCTGAAGCTTTCTTT. Its protein is CAISPGLSEAFF.

This clonotype is a singleton in its sample. This chain joins TRBV20-1 and TRBJ1-5; the match to TRBD1 covers 7 bases. The CDR3 has 15 amino acids. Germline-derived CDR1 and CDR2 are DFQATT and SNEGSKA (reference sequence). J gave up 4 bases and V 3 bases, and 9 bases lay outside the gene matches. CDR3 residues: CSASAAGTANQPQHF. CDR3 coding DNA: TGCAGTGCTAGTGCGGCCGGGACAGCGAATCAGCCCCAGCATTTT.

The chain uses TRBV19 and TRBJ2-7, with D unresolved. The CDR3 spans 13 residues. V lost 1 base and J 2 bases, leaving 6 bases between the germline ends. Germline V CDR1 and CDR2: LNHDA, SQIVND (reference sequence). The CDR3 region has the DNA TGTGCCAGTAGTATAGGTGGGACCTACGAGCAGTACTTC. It codes for CASSIGGTYEQYF.